This T cell receptor (beta chain) was recovered during a study of T cell repertoires in cytomegalovirus infection. In germline, CDR1 is LNHDA, CDR2 SQIVND (reference sequence). CDR3 size: 13 residues. V lost 5 bases to trimming and J lost 4 bases, with 9 bases between them. Concerning this clonotype itself: Its target is not known.

TCRdb fed the reads into MiXCR, producing one record per CDR3 protein. Counted here are approximately 350,000 distinct CDR3 sequences, approximately 35% occurring once; the ten biggest clones make up roughly 14%. Sample: cultured PBMCs, taken from culture after CMV antigen stimulation. The TCR originated in a human donor in good health (CMV status not recorded). Some clones in this sample may be carry-over from other donors' samples. The chain employs TRBV19 and TRBJ1-5; D uncertain. The CDR3 loop is CASSPGPNQPQHF. The CDR3 coding sequence is TGTGCCAGTAGTCCAGGTCCTAATCAGCCCCAGCATTTT.